The next 4 T cell receptor beta chains were all read from a single sample in a study of cytomegalovirus exposure and HLA in healthy donors. The PCR had 60 Vbeta and 13 Jbeta primers. The repertoire was sequenced with immunoSEQ multiplex PCR; TCRdb's copy has only in-frame clones and lacks some. The table lists more than 90,000 clones, 75% of them singletons. Material for sequencing was PBMCs. Receptor source: a man aged 50 or older in good health and CMV-seronegative.

J is TRBJ2-3 and V is TRBV29-1, with 9 bases fitting TRBD2. The CDR3 extends over 15 amino acids. V was clipped by 3 bases and J by 3 bases; unmatched bases: 7. The germline V gene has CDR1 SQVTM and CDR2 ANQGSEA. The CDR3 DNA reads TGCAGCGTTGAGACCCGTACTAGCGGGACAGATACGCAGTATTTT. Protein product: CSVETRTSGTDTQYF.

J is TRBJ1-1 and V is TRBV30; D is uncertain. The CDR3 covers 13 residues. The V gene lost 6 bases and the J gene lost 6 bases, with 17 bases spanning the gap. Per germline, CDR1 GTSNPN and CDR2 SVGIG (reference sequence). The CDR3 DNA sequence: TGTGCCTGTCTAGGAGACTATTTTCCTGAAGCTTTCTTT. Amino acids: CACLGDYFPEAFF.

This chain uses TRBV30 with TRBJ1-5, with D unresolved. Looked up from germline, CDR1 is GTSNPN and CDR2 is SVGIG (reference sequence). This CDR3 has 13 residues. Trimming stripped 4 bases from V and 4 bases from J, with 11 bases between. CDR3 residues: CAWNIHTNQPQHF. CDR3 DNA: TGTGCCTGGAACATACACACGAATCAGCCCCAGCATTTT.

DNA of the CDR3: TGTGCCAGCAGACGGTTCTCACCCCTCCACTTT. It is translated as CASRRFSPLHF. This rearrangement joins TRBV6-6 to TRBJ1-6; D gene uncertain. Germline V CDR1 and CDR2: MNHNY, SVGAGI (reference sequence). V dropped 6 bases and J dropped 10 bases, with 7 bases sitting between them. The CDR3 has 11 amino acids.